This TCR beta chain derives from a study of human T cells and chemical hapten exposure. About the research overall: Diphenylcyclopropenone, dosed weekly to the scalp, was given to patients throughout the roughly 24-week study. On the upper back, patch tests were applied with 0.01% DPC and read at 6 days. General study findings and limits: The study found expanded TCRs formed significantly more large CDR3 similarity clusters than controls.

On this clonotype: What it binds is unknown.

Time point denoted: patch test 3, about 24 weeks after DPC sensitization. Treatment denoted: therapeutic diphenylcyclopropenone sensitization with weekly scalp DPC. TCRdb processed the RACE reads anew with MiXCR; each CDR3 protein has one entry. The sample includes more than 80,000 distinct CDR3 sequences, 11% seen only once; the top ten take around 3.7%. The CDR3 spans 16 residues. The J segment lost 6 bases and the V segment lost 2 bases, leaving 8 bases of the junction unmatched. In germline, CDR1 is MNHNY, CDR2 SVGAGI (reference sequence). The sequence was collected from a woman between 45 and 60 years old with alopecia areata. Some clones in this sample may be carry-over from other donors' samples. Sequencing used whole blood, obtained in connection with sensitization to the hapten diphenylcyclopropenone (DPC). The rearrangement joins TRBV6-6 to TRBJ1-1, with 11 bases identical to TRBD1. CDR3 region: CASSYPRTGGSPEAFF. The CDR3 region has the DNA TGTGCCAGCAGTTACCCCCGGACAGGGGGCTCCCCTGAAGCTTTCTTT.